These 21 T cell receptor beta chains came from one sample sequenced in a study of radiation and T cells in renal cell carcinoma. Data came from immunoSEQ multiplex PCR; TCRdb stores just in-frame clones and leaves some out. The table records 120,000 or so clones, 75% to 90% of them present only once. Indicated time point: blood 2 weeks post-SBRT. Indicated treatment: 15 Gy SBRT to primary tumor, nephrectomy 4 weeks later. The sequences come from blood, collected from a patient whose treatment included radiotherapy and nephrectomy. Receptor source: a woman between 55 and 75 years old with renal cell carcinoma.

The V call is TRBV27, the J call TRBJ2-3; either TRBD1 or TRBD2 may fit D (6 bases each). The V gene's germline CDR1 is MNHEY and CDR2 SMNVEV (reference sequence). The CDR3 is made up of 11 amino acids. V dropped 5 bases and J dropped 9 bases, with 9 bases sitting between them. The CDR3: CASSGGLTQYF. The CDR3 DNA reads TGTGCCAGCAGTGGGGGGCTAACGCAGTATTTT.

J is TRBJ1-5 and V is TRBV15; tentative D call: TRBD1 (6 bases). V was clipped by 0 bases and J by 6 bases, with 21 bases between them. CDR3 length: 18 residues. The germline gives CDR1 LNHNV, CDR2 YYDKDF (reference sequence). This chain's CDR3 is CATSRDNGGLGMRQPQHF. For the CDR3, the DNA is TGTGCCACCAGCAGAGATAACGGGGGCCTCGGCATGCGTCAGCCCCAGCATTTT.

The genes are TRBV29-1 and TRBJ2-2, with 8 bases lining up with TRBD1. V was clipped by 5 bases and J by 7 bases; unmatched bases: 6. The CDR3 sequence is 13 residues long. The germline V gene has CDR1 SQVTM and CDR2 ANQGSEA. This chain's CDR3 is CSVSPQGGGELFF. Here the CDR3 DNA reads TGCAGCGTTTCCCCACAGGGGGGCGGGGAGCTGTTTTTT.

The rearrangement joins TRBV4-2 to TRBJ2-7; 9 nucleotides align to TRBD2. Per the germline V gene, CDR1 is LGHNA and CDR2 is YNFKEQ. V lost 0 bases and J lost 2; bases outside the gene matches: 8. The CDR3 contains 17 residues. The CDR3 sequence: CASSQEGSGSTPYEQYF. The CDR3 DNA reads as TGTGCCAGCAGCCAAGAGGGTAGCGGGAGTACCCCCTACGAGCAGTACTTC.

J is TRBJ2-2 and V is TRBV5-1; tentative D call: TRBD1 (5 bases). V was shortened by 0 bases and J by 4 bases, with 13 bases between the two germline ends. The CDR3 has 16 amino acids. Looked up from germline, CDR1 is SGHRS and CDR2 is YFSETQ. The CDR3 DNA reads as TGCGCCAGCAGCTTGGAGGGCAGGGCCTCCACCGGGGAGCTGTTTTTT. It is translated as CASSLEGRASTGELFF.

This clone has a single count. The chain has TRBV15 and TRBJ2-2; weak D call: TRBD1 (5 bases). CDR1 is LNHNV, CDR2 YYDKDF, per germline (reference sequence). The CDR3 length is 15 residues. Trimming took 6 bases from V and 2 from J, leaving 13 bases between them. The CDR3 DNA reads as TGTGCCACCAGGTCTTCAGGGAAAAACACCGGGGAGCTGTTTTTT. It encodes CATRSSGKNTGELFF.

The chain carries TRBV5-1 and TRBJ2-7, with a possible D match to TRBD2 (5 bases). CDR1 and CDR2 (germline): SGHRS, YFSETQ. V was clipped by 5 bases and J by 6 bases, with 9 bases between them. CDR3 length: 11 residues. CDR3 amino acids: CASRSRGEQYF. In DNA form, the CDR3 reads TGCGCCAGCAGATCACGGGGCGAGCAGTACTTC.

The chain links TRBV10-3 to TRBJ2-7; 9 nucleotides align to TRBD1. Germline loops: CDR1 ENHRY, CDR2 SYGVKD. The V and J ends lost 4 bases and 5 bases, in that order; junction bases with no gene match: 9. The CDR3 covers 15 residues. CDR3 nucleotide sequence: TGTGCCATCAGTGTTGGCCCCGGGACAGGGAACGAGCAGTACTTC. Translation gives CAISVGPGTGNEQYF.

This clone was picked up a small number of times. The chain combines TRBV7-9 with TRBJ1-2; D gene unclear. V was pared by 7 bases and J by 5 bases, with 11 bases between. The CDR3 has 12 amino acids. Germline-derived CDR1 and CDR2 are SEHNR and FQNEAQ (reference sequence). The CDR3 DNA reads as TGTGCCAGCACCCCGACCGAGTATGGCTACACCTTC. Translation gives CASTPTEYGYTF.

The CDR3 nucleotides read TGTGCCAGCAGCTTGGGATCGATAGCTAACTATGGCTACACCTTC. Protein product: CASSLGSIANYGYTF. This chain uses TRBV4-2 with TRBJ1-2, with D unclear. In germline, CDR1 is LGHNA, CDR2 YNFKEQ. CDR3 length: 15 amino acids. V lost 5 bases and J 0 bases, leaving 13 bases between the germline ends.

The genes are TRBV5-4 and TRBJ2-7, with 9 positions matching TRBD2. V lost 2 bases and J lost 7; bases outside the gene matches: 7. The CDR3 consists of 14 residues. Germline V CDR1 and CDR2: SGHNT, YYREEE (reference sequence). In DNA form, the CDR3 reads TGTGCCAGCAGCTTAAGACTAGCGGTGGGGGAGCAGTACTTC. Translation: CASSLRLAVGEQYF.

This chain joins TRBV5-1 and TRBJ1-3; no firm D call. The ends were cut back, 1 base at V and 0 bases at J, with 8 bases in the middle. There are 15 residues in the CDR3. CDR1 is SGHRS, CDR2 YFSETQ, per germline. CDR3 nucleotides: TGCGCCAGCAGCTTGAATACCGGCTCTGGAAACACCATATATTTT. As protein: CASSLNTGSGNTIYF.

This clone was counted a few times. The rearrangement uses TRBV5-4 and TRBJ1-1; D is possibly TRBD1 (5 bases). Trimming removed 4 bases at V and 4 bases at J, with 8 bases between. The germline gives CDR1 SGHNT, CDR2 YYREEE (reference sequence). This CDR3 has 12 amino acids. CDR3 nucleotides: TGTGCCAGCAGCGGGACTGGCACTGAAGCTTTCTTT. Its protein product is CASSGTGTEAFF.

On this clone: At one of its ends the junction is not consistent with the germline gene, which may arise from a read error. CDR3 amino acids: CASRIVGEAEAFF. The CDR3, as DNA: TGTGCCAGTAGGATAGTCGGGGAGGCTGAAGCTTTCTTT. This sequence joins TRBV19 and TRBJ1-1; no firm D call. This CDR3 is 13 amino acids long. Germline assignment: CDR1 LNHDA and CDR2 SQIVND (reference sequence).

V usage is TRBV27 and J usage is TRBJ1-1; 7 bases match TRBD1. This CDR3 spans 15 amino acids. Looked up from germline, CDR1 is MNHEY and CDR2 is SMNVEV (reference sequence). V was pared by 0 bases and J by 4 bases, with 5 bases of the junction left unmatched. CDR3 sequence: CASSLSRGGTTEAFF. The CDR3 DNA reads as TGTGCCAGCAGTTTATCCAGGGGGGGGACCACTGAAGCTTTCTTT.

This clone was found once. This chain joins TRBV5-1 and TRBJ1-1, with no clear D. V was pared by 5 bases and J by 3 bases, with 11 bases between. The V gene's germline CDR1 is SGHRS and CDR2 YFSETQ. The CDR3 is 13 amino acids. DNA of the CDR3: TGCGCCAGCAGGCAGGTTAAGGACACTGAAGCTTTCTTT. Protein sequence: CASRQVKDTEAFF.

The chain links TRBV5-1 to TRBJ1-5; D unresolved. V was shortened by 0 bases and J by 11 bases, with 15 bases between the two germline ends. The CDR3 length is 14 residues. CDR1 is SGHRS, CDR2 YFSETQ, per germline. The CDR3: CASSLGTGRSSQHF. The CDR3 DNA sequence: TGCGCCAGCAGCTTGGGAACGGGTCGATCTTCCCAGCATTTT.

The J gene is TRBJ2-1, the V gene TRBV6-5; 9 bases agree with TRBD2. From germline, CDR1 is MNHEY and CDR2 SVGAGI. The CDR3 spans 13 residues. V lost 5 bases to trimming and J lost 10 bases; unmatched junction nucleotides: 6. In DNA form, the CDR3 reads TGTGCCAGCAGTCTAGCGGGATCTCGAGAGCAGTTCTTC. It yields the protein CASSLAGSREQFF.

J is TRBJ1-2 and V is TRBV7-6, with TRBD1 identical over 7 bases. The CDR3 runs to 13 residues. The trim removed 5 bases at V and 8 bases at J, leaving 8 bases unmatched. Germline CDR1 SGHVS, CDR2 FNYEAQ. CDR3 nucleotide sequence: TGTGCCAGCAGCCCGGAACAGGGGTGGGGCTACACCTTC. Encoded protein: CASSPEQGWGYTF.

This rearrangement joins TRBV19 to TRBJ1-1, with D uncertain. The CDR3 contains 16 residues. Germline CDR1 LNHDA, CDR2 SQIVND (reference sequence). With 6 bases removed from V and 0 bases from J, the gap between germline ends came to 17 bases. CDR3 DNA: TGTGCCAGTAGCATCTCCATTGATCGCGTGAACACTGAAGCTTTCTTT. Protein product: CASSISIDRVNTEAFF.

The V and J genes are TRBV6-4 and TRBJ2-6; D call uncertain. Trimming removed 5 bases from V and 0 bases from J, with 5 bases in between. The CDR3 totals 14 residues. CDR1 and CDR2 from the germline V gene are MRHNA and SNTAGT. The CDR3 DNA is TGTGCCAGCAGTCCCAGCTCTGGGGCCAACGTCCTGACTTTC. Its translation: CASSPSSGANVLTF.